Shown below are 4 T cell receptor beta chains from a single sample sequenced in a study of blood T cells in healthy people across ages. For the second PCR, which ran for 7 to 11 cycles, a sample-barcoded 5' primer and a J-beta primer mix were used. TCRdb analysed the 5' RACE reads with MiXCR anew, one entry per CDR3 protein. In the table there are about 680,000 distinct CDR3 sequences, around 49% of which are singletons. What was sequenced was blood. The receptor source for this set is a woman in her sixties in good health.

This chain joins TRBV3-1 and TRBJ2-1; 9 nucleotides agree with TRBD1. The CDR3 loop spans 16 amino acids. Germline V gives CDR1 LGHDT, CDR2 YNNKEL (reference sequence). With V trimmed by 4 bases and J by 8 bases, 12 bases remained unmatched. Here the CDR3 reads CASSRSLQTGGDEQFF. The CDR3 coding sequence is TGTGCCAGCAGCCGATCATTACAGACAGGGGGTGATGAGCAGTTCTTC.

The genes are TRBV2 and TRBJ2-3; D perhaps matches TRBD2 (5 bases). CDR1 is SNHLY, CDR2 FYNNEI, per germline. V dropped 3 bases and J dropped 3 bases, with 13 bases sitting between them. The CDR3 sequence is 15 residues long. The CDR3 coding sequence is TGTGCCAGCAGTGACGGCGGGTCAAGTACAGATACGCAGTATTTT. It translates to CASSDGGSSTDTQYF. Full variable domain (missing parts from reference TRBV2 and TRBJ2-3): EPEVTQTPSHQVTQMGQEVILRCVPISNHLYFYWYRQILGQKVEFLVSFYNNEISEKSEIFDDQFSVERPDGSNFTLKIRSTKLEDSAMYFCASSDGGSSTDTQYFGPGTRLTVL.

The V and J genes are TRBV28 and TRBJ1-5; D is uncertain. From germline, CDR1 is MDHEN and CDR2 SYDVKM. The CDR3 loop spans 15 amino acids. V lost 5 bases and J 1 base, leaving 12 bases between the germline ends. The CDR3 bases are TGTGCCAGCAGTCAAACACATACCAGCAATCAGCCCCAGCATTTT. Translated, it gives CASSQTHTSNQPQHF.

This chain joins TRBV28 and TRBJ2-1; D not certain. V dropped 3 bases and J dropped 5 bases, with 5 bases sitting between them. Germline values: CDR1 MDHEN, CDR2 SYDVKM. The CDR3 is 12 amino acids. CDR3 residues: CASSFNNNEQFF. The CDR3 nucleotides are TGTGCCAGCAGTTTTAATAACAATGAGCAGTTCTTC.